The rows below give T cell receptor beta chains drawn from one sample of a study of identical twins. TCRdb itself ran the 5' RACE reads through MiXCR, one entry per CDR3 protein. The sample contains roughly 710,000 distinct CDR3 sequences, around 5.7% of which appear only once. Sequencing was performed on naive T cells sorted from blood. The receptors stem from a young man in good health. Each CDR3 is given with its conserved first and last residue.

V | CDR3
TRBV5-1 | CASSFRGPYEQYF
TRBV9 | CASTGRNQETQYF
TRBV20-1 | CSARATYQNRGGNTEAFF
TRBV30 | CAWIPNGNSPLHF
TRBV20-1 | CSARPEQGGGAFF
TRBV29-1 | CSVSDRNTGELFF
TRBV27 | CASSSRTGGVYGYTF
TRBV11-2 | CASSFPSTGGLGYAGELFF
TRBV5-1 | CASSLAGTGYQPQHF
TRBV9 | CASSPRTVSGANVLTF
TRBV12-3/TRBV12-4 | CASSAQQVSTDTQYF
TRBV12-3/TRBV12-4 | CASSLRQGAYNEQFF
TRBV21-1 | CASSKDGGEGSNEQFF
TRBV12-3/TRBV12-4 | CASSLEVGGPQPQHF
TRBV25-1 | CASSEWDSF
TRBV28 | CASSRDLGAQYF
TRBV6-1 | CASSISGATYNEQFF
TRBV7-8 | CASSPHQGLAGAWDTQYF
TRBV20-1 | CSAPLGGRNTDTQYF
TRBV12-3/TRBV12-4 | CASSLSGRSTDTQYF
TRBV6-2/TRBV6-3 | CASSHGDGELFF
TRBV5-6 | CASSFLTGPYEQYF
TRBV20-1 | CSARTKHHQYF
TRBV28 | CASSPGLAGIGELFF
TRBV12-3/TRBV12-4 | CASSLGRSQETQYF